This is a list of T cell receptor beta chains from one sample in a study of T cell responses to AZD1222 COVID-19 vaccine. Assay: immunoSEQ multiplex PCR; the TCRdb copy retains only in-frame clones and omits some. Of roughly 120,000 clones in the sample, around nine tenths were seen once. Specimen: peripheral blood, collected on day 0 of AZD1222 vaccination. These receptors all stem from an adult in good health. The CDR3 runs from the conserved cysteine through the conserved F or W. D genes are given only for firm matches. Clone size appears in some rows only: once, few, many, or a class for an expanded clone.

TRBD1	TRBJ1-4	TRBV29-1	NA	CSARQGIAEKLFF	TGCAGCGCCAGACAGGGAATCGCAGAAAAACTGTTTTTT
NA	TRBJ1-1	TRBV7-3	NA	CASSLKAVAGNTEAFF	TGTGCCAGCAGCTTAAAGGCAGTCGCGGGGAACACTGAAGCTTTCTTT
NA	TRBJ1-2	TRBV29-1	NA	CSVGVGSYGYTF	TGCAGCGTTGGGGTGGGCAGCTATGGCTACACCTTC
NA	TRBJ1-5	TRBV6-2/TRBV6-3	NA	CASSREGTNQPQHF	TGTGCCAGCAGTCGGGAGGGGACCAATCAGCCCCAGCATTTT
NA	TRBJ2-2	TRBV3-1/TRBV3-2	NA	CASSRPRGPNTGELFF	TGTGCCAGCAGCCGTCCCCGGGGTCCCAACACCGGGGAGCTGTTTTTT
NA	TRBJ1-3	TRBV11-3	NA	CASSSDTLSGNTIYF	TGTGCCAGCAGCTCCGACACGCTCTCTGGAAACACCATATATTTT
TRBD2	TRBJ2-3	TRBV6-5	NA	CASSFDGGAGDTQYF	TGTGCCAGCAGTTTCGACGGGGGGGCCGGAGATACGCAGTATTTT
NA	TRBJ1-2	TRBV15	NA	CATSPERGPSYGYTF	TGTGCCACCAGCCCCGAAAGGGGCCCCAGCTATGGCTACACCTTC
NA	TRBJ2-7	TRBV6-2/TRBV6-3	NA	CASSYRLHYEQYF	TGTGCCAGCAGTTACCGGCTTCACTACGAGCAGTACTTC
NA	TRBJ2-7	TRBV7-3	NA	CASSSQGGYEQYF	TGTGCCAGCAGCAGCCAGGGAGGCTACGAGCAGTACTTC
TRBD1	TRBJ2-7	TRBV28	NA	CASSQAVVSGTGISYEQYF	TGTGCCAGCAGTCAAGCCGTAGTCTCCGGGACAGGGATTTCCTACGAGCAGTACTTC
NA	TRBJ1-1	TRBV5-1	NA	CASSLASGKFAEAFF	TGCGCCAGCAGCTTGGCGTCAGGGAAGTTCGCTGAAGCTTTCTTT
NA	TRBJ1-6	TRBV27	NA	CASRGWGGNSPLHF	TGTGCCAGCAGGGGATGGGGGGGGAATTCACCCCTCCACTTT
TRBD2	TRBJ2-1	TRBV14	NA	CASSQALAGGPPYNEQFF	TGTGCCAGCAGCCAAGCTCTAGCGGGGGGCCCGCCCTACAATGAGCAGTTCTTC
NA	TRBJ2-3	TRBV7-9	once	CASSSYTDTQYF	TGTGCCAGCAGCTCCTACACAGATACGCAGTATTTT
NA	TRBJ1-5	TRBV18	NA	CASSLTGAGPIQGNQPQHF	TGTGCCAGCTCCCTCACCGGGGCAGGGCCGATTCAGGGCAATCAGCCCCAGCATTTT
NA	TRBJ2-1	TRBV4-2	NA	CASSQDWGEQFF	TGTGCCAGCAGCCAAGATTGGGGGGAGCAGTTCTTC
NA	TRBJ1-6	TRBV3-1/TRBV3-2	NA	CASSQSPGVNSPLHF	TGTGCCAGCAGCCAATCCCCGGGGGTAAATTCACCCCTCCACTTT
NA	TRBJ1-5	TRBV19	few	CASSIGRQSRPQHF	TGTGCCAGTAGTATTGGACGACAATCGAGGCCCCAGCATTTT
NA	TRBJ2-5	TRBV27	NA	CASSSVYQETQYF	TGTGCCAGCAGTTCTGTTTACCAAGAGACCCAGTACTTC